This is a list of T cell receptor beta chains from one sample in a study of cytomegalovirus exposure and HLA in healthy donors. Clones were sequenced by immunoSEQ multiplex PCR, and TCRdb holds only the in-frame ones, with some missing. The table includes nearly 100,000 clones, approximately 76% detected once. The source material was PBMCs. These receptors came from a woman aged 60 to 75 in good health and CMV-seropositive. Both conserved end residues are part of each CDR3. The D gene is left open where the match is weak.

V	J	D	length	CDR3
TRBV6-5	TRBJ2-1	TRBD2	14	CASSYISGNNEQFF
TRBV9	TRBJ2-3	-	11	CASSVDGTQYF
TRBV6-6	TRBJ2-2	-	15	CASSYNDRIGGELFF
TRBV30	TRBJ2-1	-	15	CAWSRDIALGGEQFF
TRBV30	TRBJ2-5	-	10	CAWPLETQYF
TRBV29-1	TRBJ1-2	TRBD1	13	CSVVDRGFYGYTF
TRBV7-9	TRBJ2-1	-	17	CASSPPIGSGSYNEQFF
TRBV9	TRBJ2-7	-	14	CASSSSLLSYEQYF
TRBV29-1	TRBJ2-1	-	10	CSVVVAEQFF
TRBV28	TRBJ1-1	-	13	CASILGAYTEAFF
TRBV13	TRBJ2-7	TRBD2	17	CASSLELGLAGSYEQYF
TRBV7-6	-	-	16	CASSPLSAGSSYEQYF
TRBV29-1	TRBJ1-2	TRBD1	13	CSARTGGNYGYTF
TRBV7-3	TRBJ2-1	-	13	CASSHGSANEQFF
TRBV6-1	TRBJ1-4	-	14	CASSERGRNEKLFF
TRBV28	TRBJ2-7	TRBD2	14	CASSPSGRADEQYF
TRBV4-1	TRBJ1-5	TRBD1	17	CASSQGDREMSNQPQHF
TRBV4-1	TRBJ1-3	TRBD1	15	CASSQGQGSGNTIYF
TRBV5-4	TRBJ2-7	-	17	CASSPTGGSFSSYEQYF
TRBV30	TRBJ1-2	TRBD1	12	CAFLRDSYGYTF
TRBV4-1	TRBJ1-1	-	15	CASSQVPGLNTEAFF
TRBV30	TRBJ2-5	TRBD2	15	CAWWYGTSDSETQYF
TRBV9	TRBJ2-5	-	14	CASSVENYQETQYF
TRBV29-1	TRBJ1-5	TRBD1	14	CSVFGTGDNQPQHF